This entry describes one T cell receptor beta chain. In the original processing: For nucleated cells, counts were estimated from reference gene primer amplification. Generated by immunoSEQ multiplex PCR, the TCRdb table keeps only in-frame clones and is missing some. V, J and clone size derive from that table, while D and trimming were established from the DNA sequence. The sample contains 75,000 to 90,000 clones, 86% of which appear only once. The entry originates in a study of blood T cell repertoires in COVID-19. The wider study: The samples span acute and convalescent COVID-19 from the United States, Italy and Spain. Sources were T cells, B-cell-depleted T cells, or PBMCs; the material itself was cDNA or gDNA.

Germline CDR1 reads SEHNR; CDR2 reads FQNEAQ (reference sequence). CDR3 length: 19 amino acids. V gave up 5 bases and J gave up 7 bases; unmatched junction bases: 20. The source material was peripheral blood. The receptor was derived from a man in his forties or fifties with active or convalescent COVID-19. The chain has TRBV7-9 and TRBJ2-3, with 11 bases lining up with TRBD2. CDR3 residues: CASSPRSPTSGGLGYTQYF. CDR3 bases: TGTGCCAGCAGCCCCAGGTCGCCTACTAGCGGGGGCCTCGGGTATACGCAGTATTTT.